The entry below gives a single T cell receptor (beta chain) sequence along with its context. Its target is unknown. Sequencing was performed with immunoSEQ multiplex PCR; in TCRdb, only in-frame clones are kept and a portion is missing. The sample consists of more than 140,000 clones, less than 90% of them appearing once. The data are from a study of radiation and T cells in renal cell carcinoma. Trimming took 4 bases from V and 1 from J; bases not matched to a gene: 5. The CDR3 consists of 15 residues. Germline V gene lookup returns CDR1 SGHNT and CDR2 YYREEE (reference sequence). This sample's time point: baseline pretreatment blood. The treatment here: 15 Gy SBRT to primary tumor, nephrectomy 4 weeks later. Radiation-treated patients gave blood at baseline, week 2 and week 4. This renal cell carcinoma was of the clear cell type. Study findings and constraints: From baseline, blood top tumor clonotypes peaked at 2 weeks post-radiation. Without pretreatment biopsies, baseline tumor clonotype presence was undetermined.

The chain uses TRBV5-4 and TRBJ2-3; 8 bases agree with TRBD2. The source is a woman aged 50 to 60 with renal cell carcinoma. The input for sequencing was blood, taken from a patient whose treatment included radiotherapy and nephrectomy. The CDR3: CASSRAGVGTDTQYF. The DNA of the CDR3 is TGTGCCAGCAGCCGAGCGGGAGTAGGCACAGATACGCAGTATTTT.